These T cell receptor beta chains were read from a single sample in a study of shared clonotypes between healthy human individuals. Repertoires were generated with immunoSEQ multiplex PCR, while TCRdb's copy carries only in-frame clones and drops some. The data contain 800,000 to 1,200,000 clones, 75% to 85% of them singletons. Material: memory CD4+ T cells from PBMCs. These receptors all come from a man aged 18 to 29 in good health. Some clones in this sample may be carry-over from other donors' samples. Both conserved end residues are part of each CDR3. The order of the fields is J gene, V gene, clone size, D gene, CDR3 DNA, CDR3 protein. D genes are given only for firm matches. Expanded clones get a size class; other rows say once, few or many, or leave the size out.

TRBJ2-3,TRBV11-2,once,NA,TGTGCCAGCAGCTTAGATCTAATCGCAGATACGCAGTATTTT,CASSLDLIADTQYF
TRBJ1-1,TRBV28,NA,TRBD1,TGTGCCAGCAGTTTACCCGGGACAGGGTTGAACACTGAAGCTTTCTTT,CASSLPGTGLNTEAFF
TRBJ2-5,TRBV9,NA,NA,TGTGCCAGCAGCGTCCTCGGCGGGGAGACCCAGTACTTC,CASSVLGGETQYF
TRBJ2-7,TRBV28,NA,NA,TGTGCCAGCAGCTATCAGGGGTACGAGCAGTACTTC,CASSYQGYEQYF
TRBJ2-2,TRBV11-3,NA,NA,TGTGCCAGCAGCCCCACAGGGCTCGGCACCGGGGAGCTGTTTTTT,CASSPTGLGTGELFF
TRBJ2-3,TRBV10-3,NA,NA,TGTGCCATCAGCTCCAGCGCTACGCAGTATTTT,CAISSSATQYF
TRBJ1-1,TRBV5-1,NA,NA,TGCGCCAGCAGCCTAGAACACAGGAACACTGAAGCTTTCTTT,CASSLEHRNTEAFF
TRBJ2-7,TRBV21-1,NA,NA,TGTGCCAGGAACCGGGACAGGGACTATAAACGGTCCTACGAGCAGTACTTC,CARNRDRDYKRSYEQYF
TRBJ2-5,TRBV6-6,NA,NA,TGTGCCAGCAGTTACTTGACGGACGGAAAGACCCAGTACTTC,CASSYLTDGKTQYF
TRBJ1-4,TRBV25-1,NA,NA,TGTGCCAGCAGTGAAGATCCCTATAATGAAAAACTGTTTTTT,CASSEDPYNEKLFF
TRBJ2-7,TRBV7-6,NA,NA,TGTGCCAGCAGCTACGGAGGGGGCGCGTACGAGCAGTACTTC,CASSYGGGAYEQYF
TRBJ1-2,TRBV28,NA,TRBD1,TGTGCCAGCAGTCTTACAGGGGCCACCTATGGCTACACCTTC,CASSLTGATYGYTF
TRBJ1-3,TRBV9,few,NA,TGTGCCAGCAGCGGCGGGACTACTGGAAACACCATATATTTT,CASSGGTTGNTIYF
TRBJ1-5,TRBV18,NA,NA,TGTGCCAGCTCTACCGGGCCCACGGCGGCTAATCAGCCCCAGCATTTT,CASSTGPTAANQPQHF
TRBJ1-4,TRBV30,NA,NA,TGTGCCTTACAGGGAGATAATGAAAAACTGTTTTTT,CALQGDNEKLFF
TRBJ2-1,TRBV6-1,NA,TRBD1,TGTGCCAGCAGTGCCGTAGAAATCTGGGGACAGCACTACAATGAGCAGTTCTTC,CASSAVEIWGQHYNEQFF
TRBJ1-1,TRBV5-4,NA,TRBD1,TGTGCCAGCAGCCCCTCCCCTACAGGGGGCAAGAGCACTGAAGCTTTCTTT,CASSPSPTGGKSTEAFF
TRBJ2-7,TRBV5-6,NA,TRBD1,TGTGCCAGCAGCTTAGACCGCAGGGGGCCCGTCCCCTACGAGCAGTACTTC,CASSLDRRGPVPYEQYF
TRBJ1-1,TRBV7-8,NA,NA,TGTGCCAGCAGCTCGAAGAGCGACCGAGGCACTGAAGCTTTCTTT,CASSSKSDRGTEAFF
TRBJ2-7,TRBV6-5,few,NA,TGTGCCAGCAGTTACTCGATAGGGCTGGGGTCCTACGAGCAGTACTTC,CASSYSIGLGSYEQYF
TRBJ2-1,TRBV28,NA,NA,TGTGCCAGCAATGTCGAAGGCCTTTACAATGAGCAGTTCTTC,CASNVEGLYNEQFF
TRBJ2-6,TRBV27,once,NA,TGTGCCAGCACCCCGGGGGGCGCGCCCTTTGGGGCCAACGTCCTGACTTTC,CASTPGGAPFGANVLTF
TRBJ2-5,TRBV7-9,NA,NA,TGTGCCAGCAGCCCCCGAGAGACCCAGTACTTC,CASSPRETQYF
TRBJ2-7,TRBV28,NA,TRBD1,TGTGCCAGCAGTCGAACCGGGACAGGGGGGGACGAGCAGTACTTC,CASSRTGTGGDEQYF
TRBJ1-1,TRBV27,NA,TRBD1,TGTGCCAGCAGTAGGACAGGGGGCACTGAAGCTTTCTTT,CASSRTGGTEAFF
TRBJ1-4,TRBV18,NA,NA,TGTGCCAGCTCACCACGAAACAGTAATGAAAAACTGTTTTTT,CASSPRNSNEKLFF
TRBJ1-1,TRBV19,NA,NA,TGTGCCAGTAGTATTAAGCTGGGAGGAGGGCACGAAGCTTTCTTT,CASSIKLGGGHEAFF
TRBJ1-1,TRBV5-1,NA,TRBD1,TGCGCCAGCAGCGGTGACAGGGTGAGCACTGAAGCTTTCTTT,CASSGDRVSTEAFF
TRBJ2-3,TRBV18,NA,NA,TGTGCCAGCTCACCATCGGACGGACGAGATACGCAGTATTTT,CASSPSDGRDTQYF
TRBJ2-6,TRBV5-1,NA,NA,TGCGCCAGCAGCTTAGAGGGGGTGTCCTCTGGGGCCAACGTCCTGACTTTC,CASSLEGVSSGANVLTF
TRBJ2-5,TRBV7-8,NA,NA,TGTGCCAGCAGCCGGATGGGGGCATCGGGGACCCAGTACTTC,CASSRMGASGTQYF
TRBJ2-2,TRBV5-4,few,TRBD2,TGTGCCAGCAGCCTGGGACTAGCGGGAGCGGGCGGGGAGCTGTTTTTT,CASSLGLAGAGGELFF
TRBJ1-4,TRBV2,NA,NA,TGTGCCAGCAGTGAGAGGGAGGAAAAACTGTTTTTT,CASSEREEKLFF
TRBJ1-1,TRBV23-1,NA,NA,TGCGCCAGCATTCGGAGGGGCCCTGGAGCTTTCTTT,CASIRRGPGAFF
TRBJ1-1,TRBV5-6,NA,NA,TGTGCCAGCAGCCAAACCAACACTGAAGCTTTCTTT,CASSQTNTEAFF
TRBJ2-7,TRBV5-1,NA,NA,TGCGCCAGCAGCTGGACCGGGACGGGTGTTATTTACGAGCAGTACTTC,CASSWTGTGVIYEQYF
TRBJ2-1,TRBV15,few,TRBD1,TGTGCCATCACACAGGGGGCGCTCAGAGATGAGCAGTTCTTC,CAITQGALRDEQFF
TRBJ2-1,TRBV10-3,once,TRBD2,TGTGCCATCAGAGCGGGACTAGCGGAGTACAATGAGCAGTTCTTC,CAIRAGLAEYNEQFF
TRBJ1-5,TRBV28,NA,TRBD1,TGTGCCAGCAGTCCCACGGGTCGGACAGGGTTTCAGCCCCAGCATTTT,CASSPTGRTGFQPQHF
TRBJ2-5,TRBV18,NA,TRBD1,TGTGCCAGCTCACCTGGGACAGAAGAGACCCAGTACTTC,CASSPGTEETQYF
TRBJ2-5,TRBV6-1,NA,TRBD1,TGTGCCGGACGTGACAGGGCCAGGGAGACCCAGTACTTC,CAGRDRARETQYF
TRBJ2-1,TRBV7-3,NA,NA,TGTGCCAGCAGCTGGGGTACCTACAATGAGCAGTTCTTC,CASSWGTYNEQFF
TRBJ2-7,TRBV11-3,few,TRBD1,TGTGCCAGCAGCCCCTGGACAGGAGCCGAGCAGTACTTC,CASSPWTGAEQYF
TRBJ1-1,TRBV5-1,NA,NA,TGCGCCAGCAGCTTGGCCCACAGAATGAACACTGAAGCTTTCTTT,CASSLAHRMNTEAFF
TRBJ1-4,TRBV29-1,NA,NA,TGCAGCGGGGGACATATCCGGGAAAAACTGTTTTTT,CSGGHIREKLFF
TRBJ2-7,TRBV28,once,TRBD1,TGTGCCAGCAGTTCAATCCGCCGGGACAGGGGCTACGAGCAGTACTTC,CASSSIRRDRGYEQYF
TRBJ2-5,TRBV7-9,NA,NA,TGTGCCAGCGAGCGAACTAGCCAAGAGACCCAGTACTTC,CASERTSQETQYF
TRBJ2-5,TRBV5-4,NA,NA,TGTGCCAGCAGTCCCTCAGACGGTCAAGAGACCCAGTACTTC,CASSPSDGQETQYF
TRBJ2-5,TRBV7-8,NA,TRBD2,TGTGCCAGCAGCTTGGGGCGGACTAGCGGGGCTCAAGAGACCCAGTACTTC,CASSLGRTSGAQETQYF
TRBJ1-5,TRBV30,NA,NA,TGTGCCTGGAGCAAGGGGGGCGGGCAGCCCCAGCATTTT,CAWSKGGGQPQHF
TRBJ1-3,TRBV7-9,many,TRBD1,TGTGCCAGCAGCCCGGGGACAGGGGCCTCTGGAAACACCATATATTTT,CASSPGTGASGNTIYF
TRBJ1-1,TRBV5-1,NA,TRBD1,TGCGCCAGCAGCTGGGACAGGGGTGCCACTGAAGCTTTCTTT,CASSWDRGATEAFF
TRBJ2-1,TRBV7-3,once,NA,TGTGCCAGCAGCTCTCCGGGACCCCAGTTCTTC,CASSSPGPQFF
TRBJ1-5,TRBV28,NA,NA,TGTGCCAGCAAGGAACAATTTCATCAGCCCCAGCATTTT,CASKEQFHQPQHF
TRBJ2-2,TRBV5-4,few,NA,TGTGCCAGCACTCCGGGCGGGGTGAACACCGGGGAGCTGTTTTTT,CASTPGGVNTGELFF